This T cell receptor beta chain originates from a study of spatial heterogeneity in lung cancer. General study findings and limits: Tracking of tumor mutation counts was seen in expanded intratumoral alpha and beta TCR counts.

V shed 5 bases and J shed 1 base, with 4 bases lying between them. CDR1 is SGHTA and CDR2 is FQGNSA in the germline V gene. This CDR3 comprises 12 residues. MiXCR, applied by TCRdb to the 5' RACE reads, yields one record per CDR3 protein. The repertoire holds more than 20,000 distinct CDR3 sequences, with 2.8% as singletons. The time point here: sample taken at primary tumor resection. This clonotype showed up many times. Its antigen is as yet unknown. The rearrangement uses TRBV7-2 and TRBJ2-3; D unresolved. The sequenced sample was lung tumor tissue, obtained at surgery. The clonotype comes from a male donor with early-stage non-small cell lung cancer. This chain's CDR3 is CASSPRTDTQYF. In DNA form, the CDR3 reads TGTGCCAGCAGCCCACGCACAGATACGCAGTATTTT.